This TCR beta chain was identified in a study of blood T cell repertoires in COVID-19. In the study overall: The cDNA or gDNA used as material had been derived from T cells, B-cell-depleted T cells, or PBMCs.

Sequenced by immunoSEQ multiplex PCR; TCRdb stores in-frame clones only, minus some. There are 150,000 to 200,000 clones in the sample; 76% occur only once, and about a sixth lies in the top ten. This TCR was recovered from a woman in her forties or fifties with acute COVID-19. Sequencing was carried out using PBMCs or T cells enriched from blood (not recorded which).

The CDR3 protein is CASSRQGGHSGNTIYF. CDR3 nucleotide sequence: TGTGCCAGCAGTCGACAGGGGGGTCACTCTGGAAACACCATATATTTT. The V call is TRBV6-6, the J call TRBJ1-3; 9 positions agree with TRBD1. Trimming removed 5 bases from V and 0 bases from J; junction bases left unmatched: 5. The germline V gene encodes CDR1 MNHNY and CDR2 SVGAGI (reference sequence). This CDR3 spans 16 amino acids.